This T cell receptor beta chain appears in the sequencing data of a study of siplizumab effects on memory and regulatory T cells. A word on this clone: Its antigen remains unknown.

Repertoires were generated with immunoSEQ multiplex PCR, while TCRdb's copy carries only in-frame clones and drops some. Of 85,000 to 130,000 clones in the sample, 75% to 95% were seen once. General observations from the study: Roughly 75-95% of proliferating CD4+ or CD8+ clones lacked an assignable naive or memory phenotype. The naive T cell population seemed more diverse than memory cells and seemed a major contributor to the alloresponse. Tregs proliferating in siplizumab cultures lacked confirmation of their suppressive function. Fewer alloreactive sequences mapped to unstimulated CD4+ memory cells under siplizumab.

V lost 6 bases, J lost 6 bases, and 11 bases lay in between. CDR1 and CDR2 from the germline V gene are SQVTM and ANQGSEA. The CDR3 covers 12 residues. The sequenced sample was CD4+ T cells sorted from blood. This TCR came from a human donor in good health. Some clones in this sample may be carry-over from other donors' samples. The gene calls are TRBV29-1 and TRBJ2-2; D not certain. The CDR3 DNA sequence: TGCAGCGTCCTGCGGTATTCCGGGGAGCTGTTTTTT. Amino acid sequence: CSVLRYSGELFF.